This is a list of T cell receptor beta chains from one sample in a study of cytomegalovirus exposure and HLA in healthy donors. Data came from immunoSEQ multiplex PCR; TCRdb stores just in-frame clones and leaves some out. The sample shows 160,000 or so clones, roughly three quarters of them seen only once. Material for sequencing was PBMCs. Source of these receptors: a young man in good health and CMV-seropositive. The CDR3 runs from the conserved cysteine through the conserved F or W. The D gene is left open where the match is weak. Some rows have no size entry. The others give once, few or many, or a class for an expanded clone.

TGTGCCAGCAGCCTATCAGGGGGAGTCAATCAGCCCCAGCATTTT,CASSLSGGVNQPQHF,.,TRBJ1-5,TRBV6-4,TRBD1
TGCGCCAGCAGTGAAGGTAGGGGACAAGGAGAAAAACTGTTTTTT,CASSEGRGQGEKLFF,.,TRBJ1-4,TRBV10-2,.
TGTGCCAGCAGTTACTCGAAGTGGGAGGAGACCCAGTACTTC,CASSYSKWEETQYF,.,TRBJ2-5,TRBV6-5,.
TGTGCCATCAGTGAACAGGGTGAAGGTCAGCCCCAGCATTTT,CAISEQGEGQPQHF,.,TRBJ1-5,TRBV10-3,.
TGTGCCAGCAGCTTAAGGGACAGGGGGTTTAGCGCTGAAGCTTTCTTT,CASSLRDRGFSAEAFF,.,TRBJ1-1,TRBV7-9,TRBD1
TGTGCCAGCAGCTTAGATGTGTCTGCGGGAATCCCCTCATTTAACGAGCAGTACTTC,CASSLDVSAGIPSFNEQYF,.,TRBJ2-7,TRBV11-2,.
TGTGCCAGCAGCTTACGGTCCTCTGGAAACACCATATATTTT,CASSLRSSGNTIYF,.,TRBJ1-3,TRBV5-8,.
TGCGCCAGCAGCCCAGAAGGGGTCGCAGGGGGCGATCAGCCCCAGCATTTT,CASSPEGVAGGDQPQHF,.,TRBJ1-5,TRBV4-1,TRBD1
TGTGCCAGCAGGGTCGGACAGGGGAACTACGAGCAGTACTTC,CASRVGQGNYEQYF,.,TRBJ2-7,TRBV6-1,TRBD1
TGTGCCAGCAGTTTGGAGGGGGCCCGGGGAGGAAACACCATATATTTT,CASSLEGARGGNTIYF,.,TRBJ1-3,TRBV6-5,TRBD1
TGTGCCACCGTCAGGAACACTGAAGCTTTCTTT,CATVRNTEAFF,.,TRBJ1-1,TRBV28,.
TGTGCCAGCAGCCTTCCCCTAGCCAGCTCCTACAATGAGCAGTTCTTC,CASSLPLASSYNEQFF,.,TRBJ2-1,TRBV7-9,.
TGTGCCAGCAGTTTACGTTCTGGAAACACCATATATTTT,CASSLRSGNTIYF,.,TRBJ1-3,TRBV27,.
TGTGCCAGCAGCCAAAGACTAGCGGGAGAGACAGATACGCAGTATTTT,CASSQRLAGETDTQYF,few,TRBJ2-3,TRBV4-2,TRBD2
TGTGCCAGCAGCTCAAGGGACAGGGGAATTGTTAGCGATGAAAAACTGTTTTTT,CASSSRDRGIVSDEKLFF,once,TRBJ1-4,TRBV13,TRBD1
TGTGCCAGCAGCTCCGTTGGAGTTAAAAACATTCAGTACTTC,CASSSVGVKNIQYF,few,TRBJ2-4,TRBV5-4,.
TGTGCCAGCAGTCCAGTGGTAAACACCGGGGAGCTGTTTTTT,CASSPVVNTGELFF,.,TRBJ2-2,TRBV6-4,.
TGTGCCAGCAGCTTGGGGGGAGGGTTAACCTACGAGCAGTACTTC,CASSLGGGLTYEQYF,.,TRBJ2-7,TRBV7-2,TRBD2
TGTGCCAGCAGTGAAAGGGACAGGGATTACACGAATCAGCCCCAGCATTTT,CASSERDRDYTNQPQHF,few,TRBJ1-5,TRBV6-1,TRBD1
TGTGCCAGCAGCCACACCTACGAGCAGTACTTC,CASSHTYEQYF,.,TRBJ2-7,TRBV7-8,.
TGTGCCAGCAGCTTAGGGACTAGCGGCAAAGAGACCCAGTACTTC,CASSLGTSGKETQYF,few,TRBJ2-5,TRBV7-7,TRBD2
TGCGCCAGCAGCCAGCCCTTAAGGACAGGGAACACTGAAGCTTTCTTT,CASSQPLRTGNTEAFF,.,TRBJ1-1,TRBV4-1,TRBD1
TGTGCCAGCAGCTTGAAAGCGGGGGTCTACGAGCAGTACTTC,CASSLKAGVYEQYF,.,TRBJ2-7,TRBV5-6,TRBD2
TGCGCCAGCAGTGAGGCGGGAGAGTCGCCCGAGCAGTACTTC,CASSEAGESPEQYF,.,TRBJ2-7,TRBV10-1,TRBD2
TGTGCCAGCAGTTACGTACAGGGGCCCTACGAGCAGTACTTC,CASSYVQGPYEQYF,few,TRBJ2-7,TRBV6-5,TRBD1
TGTGCCAGCAGTGGGCAGGACACTGAAGCTTTCTTT,CASSGQDTEAFF,.,TRBJ1-1,TRBV2,.
TGTGCCAGCAGCTTAGCCCTAGCGGGAGTGGGTGAGCAGTTCTTC,CASSLALAGVGEQFF,.,TRBJ2-1,TRBV11-2,TRBD2
TGCAGCGTTGATGCTCGCGGCAGAGACTATGGCTACACCTTC,CSVDARGRDYGYTF,once,TRBJ1-2,TRBV29-1,.
TGTGCCAGCAGCTTCGGGACTGGGCGGCCCCAGCATTTT,CASSFGTGRPQHF,.,TRBJ1-5,TRBV7-2,.
TGTGCCAGCAGCCTAGGACAGGGGTATCAGCCCCAGCATTTT,CASSLGQGYQPQHF,.,TRBJ1-5,TRBV5-6,TRBD1
TGTGCCACCTCCGGACAGGCGGGCAATCAGCCCCAGCATTTT,CATSGQAGNQPQHF,few,TRBJ1-5,TRBV19,TRBD1
TGTGCCAGCAGCACACAGGGGGTGAACACTGAAGCTTTCTTT,CASSTQGVNTEAFF,.,TRBJ1-1,TRBV7-2,TRBD1
TGCAGCGCCCAGGGGAACACTGAAGCTTTCTTT,CSAQGNTEAFF,.,TRBJ1-1,TRBV29-1,.
TGCGCCAGCAGCCTTAATTGGGACAGGGGGCGCAGGACTGAAGCTTTCTTT,CASSLNWDRGRRTEAFF,.,TRBJ1-1,TRBV4-1,TRBD1